The 23 T cell receptor beta chains presented below share a single source sample, sequenced in a study of T cell clones after liver transplantation. Using immunoSEQ multiplex PCR, the repertoire was profiled, and TCRdb retains in-frame clones only, with some absent. Among 20,000 or so clones listed, 85% to 95% were seen once. Here the sequenced sample was CD8+ T cells from blood, taken 25 months after liver transplant. The receptors come from a human patient who received a liver transplant. The graft donor may account for some of the T cells.

V is TRBV28 and J is TRBJ1-1; perhaps TRBD1 as D (5 bases). Trimming stripped 8 bases from V and 7 bases from J, with 14 bases between. The germline gives CDR1 MDHEN, CDR2 SYDVKM. This CDR3 has 12 residues. CDR3 DNA: TGTGCCAGCCGAGGGGACGGGATTGAAGCTTTCTTT. It codes for CASRGDGIEAFF.

This clone was seen only once. The V gene is TRBV2, the J gene TRBJ2-7, with 9 nucleotides matching TRBD2. Trimming cost V 7 bases and J 6 bases; bases outside gene matches: 4. This CDR3 region has 12 residues. Germline V lookup: CDR1 SNHLY, CDR2 FYNNEI. The CDR3 loop reads CASNPSGTEQYF. The CDR3 coding sequence is TGTGCCAGCAATCCTAGCGGGACCGAGCAGTACTTC.

The V gene is TRBV19, the J gene TRBJ1-1; D is unresolved. The germline V gene encodes CDR1 LNHDA and CDR2 SQIVND (reference sequence). The CDR3 has 15 residues. The V end lost 3 bases, the J end lost 6 bases, and 17 bases lay between the germline ends. This CDR3 is CASSILGWRAAEAFF. Written as DNA, the CDR3 is TGTGCCAGTAGTATCTTGGGTTGGCGGGCCGCTGAAGCTTTCTTT.

This clone occurred once. This chain joins TRBV28 and TRBJ2-1, with no clear D. V was pared by 6 bases and J by 5 bases, with 14 bases between. Germline V gene data show CDR1 as MDHEN and CDR2 as SYDVKM. The CDR3 contains 14 residues. CDR3 DNA: TGTGCCAGCAGCCTTAGGTTGCGAAACAATGAGCAGTTCTTC. Amino acids: CASSLRLRNNEQFF.

This clone is a singleton in its sample. The chain couples TRBV4-1 to TRBJ1-2; no firm D call. Germline V lookup: CDR1 MGHRA, CDR2 YSYEKL. The CDR3 runs 12 residues. V lost 1 base and J 5 bases, leaving 5 bases between the germline ends. The CDR3 loop is CASSQGAYGYTF. Here the CDR3 DNA reads TGCGCCAGCAGCCAAGGCGCGTATGGCTACACCTTC.

The chain uses TRBV6-6 and TRBJ2-3, with D possibly matching TRBD2 (6 bases). The germline V and J ends were trimmed by 8 bases and 10 bases, with 16 bases remaining between them. Germline loops: CDR1 MNHNY, CDR2 SVGAGI (reference sequence). The CDR3 spans 12 residues. CDR3 loop: CASLDYPDAQYF. The CDR3 DNA sequence: TGTGCCAGCTTGGACTACCCGGATGCGCAGTATTTT.

V gene TRBV15 combines with J gene TRBJ2-5; D is uncertain. Germline CDR1 LNHNV, CDR2 YYDKDF (reference sequence). Trimming removed 4 bases from V and 2 bases from J, with 5 bases in between. The CDR3 contains 12 residues. CDR3 nucleotides: TGTGCCACCAGCAACCAGCAAGAGACCCAGTACTTC. It is translated as CATSNQQETQYF. Drawing the rest from reference TRBV15 and TRBJ2-5, the complete variable domain is DAMVIQNPRYQVTQFGKPVTLSCSQTLNHNVMYWYQQKSSQAPKLLFHYYDKDFNNEADTPDNFQSRRPNTSFCFLDIRSPGLGDTAMYLCATSNQQETQYFGPGTRLLVL.

The genes are TRBV21-1 and TRBJ2-2; the table assigns TRBD1, which was not confirmed against the DNA. TRBV21-1 is given as a pseudogene. The CDR3 has 20 residues. In DNA, the CDR3 is TGTGCCAGCAGCAAAGGATGGACAGGAACCGATCAACAGAACACCGGGGAGCTGTTTTTT. Protein product: CASSKGWTGTDQQNTGELFF.

The V call is TRBV7-9, the J call TRBJ2-3, with TRBD2 matching over 13 bases. CDR1 is SEHNR and CDR2 is FQNEAQ in the germline V gene (reference sequence). The CDR3 has 17 residues. Unmatched junction bases numbered 6, after V lost 4 bases and J lost 2 bases. The CDR3 nucleotides read TGTGCCAGCAGCTCCTCCGGACTAGCGGGAGACACAGATACGCAGTATTTT. Encoded protein: CASSSSGLAGDTDTQYF.

The chain has TRBV7-9 and TRBJ2-4; TRBD2 is a possible D gene (6 bases). The CDR3 is made up of 14 amino acids. The germline gives CDR1 SEHNR, CDR2 FQNEAQ (reference sequence). The V end lost 4 bases, the J end lost 7 bases, and 14 bases lay between the germline ends. CDR3 residues: CASSSPGELNIQYF. In nucleotides, the CDR3 is TGTGCCAGCAGCTCGCCGGGAGAGCTGAACATTCAGTACTTC. Combining the CDR3 with reference TRBV7-9 and TRBJ2-4 gives the whole variable domain DTGVSQNPRHKITKRGQNVTFRCDPISEHNRLYWYRQTLGQGPEFLTYFQNEAQLEKSRLLSDRFSAERPKGSFSTLEIQRTEQGDSAMYLCASSSPGELNIQYFGAGTRLSVL.

With regard to this clone: A read error may produce the germline difference seen at one junction end. The chain couples TRBV29-1 to TRBJ1-1, with D hard to call. CDR1 and CDR2 (germline): SQVTM, ANQGSEA. This CDR3 is built from 11 residues. Here the CDR3 reads CSAEANTEAFF. The CDR3 DNA follows: TGCAGCGCTGAAGCGAACACTGAAGCTTTCTTT.

The chain has TRBV7-8 and TRBJ2-1, with 9 bases that match TRBD2. With 4 bases clipped from V and 4 bases from J, the junction kept 20 bases outside the gene matches. Germline CDR1 reads SGHVS; CDR2 reads FQNEAQ. The CDR3 is 20 amino acids. The CDR3 DNA follows: TGTGCCAGCAGCTCAGGACTAGCGCCAGAAACCATTTTTCCGTACAATGAGCAGTTCTTC. It is translated as CASSSGLAPETIFPYNEQFF.

This clone was detected once. The J gene is TRBJ2-5, the V gene TRBV27; unclear D gene. The ends were cut back, 5 bases at V and 2 bases at J, with 12 bases in the middle. The CDR3 is 14 residues long. CDR1 MNHEY and CDR2 SMNVEV come from the germline V gene (reference sequence). CDR3: CASSPLGRQETQYF. CDR3 in DNA: TGTGCCAGCAGTCCTCTGGGCAGGCAAGAGACCCAGTACTTC.

This clone was recorded only once. For the CDR3, the DNA is TGTGCCAGCAGCTTAGTTAGCGGCTACAATGAGCAGTTCTTC. This translates into CASSLVSGYNEQFF. The chain is built from TRBV11-2 and TRBJ2-1; D may be TRBD2 (6 bases). The CDR3 is 14 amino acids. V shed 1 base and J shed 3 bases, with 7 bases lying between them. From germline, CDR1 is SGHAT and CDR2 FQNNGV.

The CDR3 bases are TGCGCCAGCAGCTTGGCCGAATCAGGGTCCTGGGAGACCCAGTACTTC. This gives the protein CASSLAESGSWETQYF. J is TRBJ2-5 and V is TRBV5-1; tentatively, D is TRBD1 (5 bases). Germline values: CDR1 SGHRS, CDR2 YFSETQ. CDR3 length equals 16 residues. V was trimmed by 0 bases and J by 5 bases, leaving 17 bases between them.

The chain has TRBV27 and TRBJ1-1; 9 bases agree with TRBD1. Germline V gene lookup returns CDR1 MNHEY and CDR2 SMNVEV (reference sequence). The CDR3 has 13 amino acids. V was pared by 2 bases and J by 5 bases, with 0 bases of the junction left unmatched. The CDR3 is CASSLDRGTEAFF. The CDR3 DNA follows: TGTGCCAGCAGTTTAGACAGGGGGACTGAAGCTTTCTTT.

This rearrangement joins TRBV28 to TRBJ1-1; D not resolved. Trimming shortened V by 1 base and J by 5 bases, and 14 bases separated the two germline ends. The CDR3 has 15 residues. Germline V CDR1 and CDR2: MDHEN, SYDVKM. CDR3 sequence reads: CASSLSGVERTEAFF. The DNA of the CDR3 is TGTGCCAGCAGTTTATCTGGAGTGGAGAGAACTGAAGCTTTCTTT.

CDR3 protein: CASSPAYLNEQFF. Here the CDR3 DNA reads TGTGCCAGCAGCCCAGCGTATCTCAATGAGCAGTTCTTC. V usage is TRBV9 and J usage is TRBJ2-1; no clear D. Germline V gene data show CDR1 as SGDLS and CDR2 as YYNGEE. The ends were cut back, 4 bases at V and 6 bases at J, with 11 bases in the middle. This CDR3 spans 13 amino acids.

V gene TRBV6-5 combines with J gene TRBJ1-2, with D perhaps TRBD1 (6 bases). V lost 6 bases and J 1 base, leaving 9 bases between the germline ends. Germline CDR1 MNHEY, CDR2 SVGAGI. CDR3 size: 13 residues. CDR3 sequence reads: CASSVQGNYGYTF. The CDR3 DNA sequence: TGTGCCAGCAGCGTACAGGGTAACTATGGCTACACCTTC.

This chain links TRBV9 with TRBJ2-5, with 9 bases fitting TRBD1. With V trimmed by 4 bases and J by 4 bases, 8 bases remained unmatched. From germline, CDR1 is SGDLS and CDR2 YYNGEE. The CDR3 totals 15 residues. CDR3 nucleotides: TGTGCCAGCAGCCTCCGGGACAGGGTTATAGAGACCCAGTACTTC. Translated, it gives CASSLRDRVIETQYF.

This CDR3 reads CASSFGTTNYGYTF. The CDR3 coding sequence is TGTGCCAGCAGCTTCGGGACGACAAACTATGGCTACACCTTC. This chain joins TRBV5-4 and TRBJ1-2, with a possible D match to TRBD1 (5 bases). The CDR3 is made up of 14 amino acids. The V gene lost 2 bases and the J gene lost 2 bases, with 10 bases spanning the gap. The V gene's germline CDR1 is SGHNT and CDR2 YYREEE (reference sequence).

J is TRBJ1-1 and V is TRBV7-6, with TRBD1 identical over 7 bases. The CDR3 consists of 15 residues. V lost 5 bases to trimming and J lost 1 base; unmatched junction nucleotides: 7. The germline CDR1 and CDR2 sequences are SGHVS and FNYEAQ. The CDR3 DNA sequence: TGTGCCAGCAGCGAAGAACAGGGGCCGAACACTGAAGCTTTCTTT. Encoded protein: CASSEEQGPNTEAFF.

The rearrangement joins TRBV14 to TRBJ2-3, with 9 bases that match TRBD1. V gave up 4 bases and J gave up 5 bases; unmatched junction bases: 13. CDR3 length: 17 residues. From germline, CDR1 is SGHDN and CDR2 FVKESK. This chain's CDR3 is CASSPLGRGTGLDTQYF. As DNA, the CDR3 is TGTGCCAGCAGCCCCTTAGGACGGGGGACAGGGTTAGATACGCAGTATTTT.